This T cell receptor (beta chain) originates from a study of identical twins (dated by TCRdb to 2016 to 2017). Turning to the overall study: To test whether fetal clonotypes persist, this study deep-sequenced TCR alpha and beta repertoires from monozygotic twins, from unrelated adults of various ages, and from cord blood. To rule out contamination, replicate twin experiments were performed at different times with different library preparation protocols. Overall study outcomes, separate from this receptor: Because the same donors could not be followed over many years, conclusions were based on cross-sectional statistical analysis. Invariant T cells such as MAIT and iNKT could partly confound zero-insertion analyses, although diverse VJ usage argued against such confounding for most clonotypes. The excess sharing between twins in beta out-of-frame sequences was weaker because fewer shared sequences reduced the signal-to-noise ratio. Compared with coincidental sharing between unrelated individuals, an excess of low generation-probability sequences was observed among out-of-frame TCR alpha sequences shared between twins. Fewer insertions were carried by abundant cord blood beta clonotypes; a weaker similar trend was observed in young adult naive repertoires, while no such trend was observed in memory repertoires. In monozygotic twins, out-of-frame TCR alpha sharing was systematically underestimated by recombination models, although the models agreed with sharing between unrelated individuals.

The method was 5' RACE. This sample was sequenced with an Illumina HiSeq 2000. A universal primer binding site was added through template switching, and the final cDNA carried a unique molecular identifier so that TCR cDNA molecules could be counted accurately. Specific primers in the conserved constant-segment region were used to synthesize first-strand cDNA for TCR alpha and beta chains. Each cDNA library was double barcoded, with a SMART-Mk sample barcode plus Illumina barcodes, to control for contamination. TruSeq adapter sequences along with Illumina sample barcodes were introduced in two successive PCR steps. Sequencing of the TCR alpha and beta cDNA libraries was done on the Illumina HiSeq platform using custom primers. Concerning the study's data processing: Unique molecular identifiers were extracted from raw reads with MiGEC, and CDR3 positions were determined with MiXCR. For each individual, recombination models were inferred using an EM algorithm with the repgenHMM and IGoR tools. Shared clonotype analysis was performed with the tcR package in R, normalizing sharing by the product of cloneset sizes. To study raw recombination without the effects of thymic and clonal selection, out-of-frame nonproductive sequences were analyzed. TCRdb reanalyzed the raw reads on its own, using fastp at Q25 for trimming and MiXCR for clone calling, and kept in-frame beta chains. A single entry per CDR3 protein holds the most common genes and DNA from its merged rows. TCRdb, rather than the study authors, made the V and J calls. The sample profile shows hundreds of thousands of distinct CDR3 sequences; roughly 20% of them were found once. The leading ten clones occupy 4% to 5.5% of the sample.

On this clonotype: The antigen this receptor binds is unknown. Within one base of it there is no much larger clone, and no base qualities were kept.

V and J are trimmed by 4 bases and 7 bases, and the gene matches miss 7 bases of the junction. The germline V gene (reference sequence) yields SGHKS for CDR1 and YYEKEE for CDR2. The CDR3, cysteine through phenylalanine, is 13 amino acids long. The CDR3 DNA has 39 bases and is translated from base 1. Every donor was a healthy Caucasian. The twin cohort consisted of three pairs of female monozygotic twins, all aged roughly 18 to 30 years. Peripheral blood mononuclear cells were the source from which RNA for the TCR libraries was isolated. This sample was also put to use in a study of T cells expressing NK-cell markers. The second paper further reports: TCR beta-chain repertoires were profiled in sorted CD3+CD56+NKG2C+, CD3+CD56+NKG2C- and CD3+CD56-NKG2C+ T-cell subsets from about 8 donors. Of the eight sequenced donors, seven were found to be HCMV-seropositive and one was found to be HCMV-seronegative. To restrict sorting to alphabetaTCR-expressing T cells, an anti-gammadeltaTCR antibody was added in several experiments. In six donors, the dominant CD3+CD56+NKG2C+ clonotypes ranked among the top 10 CD8+ clonotypes, making up roughly 1.0-7.0% of CD8+ T cells. Those dominant clonotypes were again the most abundant among CD3+CD56-NKG2C+ cells in a few donors, at about 28.3-60.1%. Whether the expanded NKG2C-expressing T cell clones were specific for HCMV antigens was left unclear. Randomly selected healthy volunteers, three men and five women, were used as the eight sequenced donors. A commercial ELISA kit detecting HCMV-specific IgG in serum was used to determine HCMV serostatus. For six donors, bulk peripheral blood T-cell repertoires were also sequenced from unsorted PBMC. Reads were demultiplexed and grouped by UMI with MIGEC, and clonotypes were assembled and quantified with MiTCR. To remove erroneous sequences, TCR cDNA sequences were retained only when supported by two or more reads. The tcR package was used for downstream repertoire analysis, with clonotypes matched between fractions based on CDR3 nucleotide sequence plus V segment. VDJmatch was used to annotate antigen specificity against VDJdb, with one amino acid substitution in CDR3 permitted.

The specimen sequenced was PBMCs. The clonotype originates from a woman aged 18 to 35 in good health. The sequence joins TRBV5-5 to TRBJ2-7; 8 junctional bases match TRBD1. The DNA sequence reads TGTGCCAGCAGCCCGGTCTGGACAGGGGAGCAGTACTTC. This translates into CASSPVWTGEQYF.